Only a few counts were recorded for the clone carrying this T cell receptor (beta chain). The antigen is unknown. These data are taken from a study of identical twins. TCRdb independently ran MiXCR on the 5' RACE reads; one entry per CDR3 protein. The repertoire consists of some 1,700,000 distinct CDR3 sequences, with roughly 35% occurring once and the leading ten covering around 0.3%. V gave up 7 bases and J gave up 0 bases; unmatched junction bases: 6. Per the germline V gene, CDR1 is MDHEN and CDR2 is SYDVKM. The CDR3 is 15 residues long. General observations from the study: Modeled out-of-frame TCR alpha sharing in monozygotic twins fell below observed levels.

This clonotype originated in a newborn girl in good health. This rearrangement joins TRBV28 to TRBJ2-7, with 10 bases aligning to TRBD2. The specimen sequenced was cord blood. The CDR3, as DNA: TGTGCCAGCAAACTAGCGGGATCCCTCTCCTACGAGCAGTACTTC. Translation: CASKLAGSLSYEQYF.